This entry describes one TCR beta chain. Its antigen is unknown. This entry is derived from a study of cytomegalovirus exposure and HLA in healthy donors. It was with 60 Vbeta and 13 Jbeta primers that the PCR ran. Repertoires were generated with immunoSEQ multiplex PCR, while TCRdb's copy carries only in-frame clones and drops some. The repertoire holds about 170,000 clones, with under 85% as singletons. General observations from the study: As was reported, the classifier diagnosed cytomegalovirus status with high specificity and sensitivity.

CDR1 is LGHNA and CDR2 is YSLEER in the germline V gene. V was clipped by 4 bases and J by 3 bases; unmatched bases: 3. The CDR3 spans 14 residues. The J gene is TRBJ2-7, the V gene TRBV4-3; 10 nucleotides agree with TRBD1. The receptor comes from a woman younger than 35 in good health and CMV-seropositive. The specimen was PBMCs. CDR3 coding DNA: TGCGCCAGCAGCCCGGGACAGGGGAACTACGAGCAGTACTTC. This encodes CASSPGQGNYEQYF.